Listed below are T cell receptor beta chains from one sample, sequenced in a study of Ad26.COV2.S vaccination and SARS-CoV-2 variants. Data came from immunoSEQ multiplex PCR; TCRdb stores just in-frame clones and leaves some out. The sample consists of around 300,000 clones, roughly 90% of them appearing once. Sequenced material: peripheral blood, taken in a trial of Ad26.COV2.S vaccine versus placebo. These receptors all come from a person between 18 and 65 years old who received the Ad26.COV2.S COVID-19 vaccine or a placebo. CDR3s include the opening cysteine and the closing phenylalanine or tryptophan. The D gene is left open where the match is weak. Clone size is shown for a subset of rows, as once, few, many or a class of expanded clone.

TRBV7-9	.	.	TRBJ2-2	CASEGFTYTGELFF	TGTGCCAGCGAAGGGTTCACCTACACCGGGGAGCTGTTTTTT
TRBV7-2	TRBD2	.	TRBJ2-4	CASRKTSWVKNIQYF	TGTGCCAGCAGGAAGACTAGCTGGGTCAAAAACATTCAGTACTTC
TRBV5-1	.	.	TRBJ1-2	CASSPLGRGAGYTF	TGCGCCAGCAGCCCCCTGGGTCGGGGTGCTGGCTACACCTTC
TRBV12-5	.	.	TRBJ2-1	CASGIYGQPTVNEQFF	TGTGCTAGTGGTATTTACGGACAACCGACGGTCAATGAGCAGTTCTTC
TRBV14	.	.	TRBJ2-3	CASSHEPPTGDTQYF	TGTGCCAGCAGCCACGAACCGCCGACGGGAGATACGCAGTATTTT
TRBV7-3	TRBD1	.	TRBJ1-1	CASSRRTGEAFF	TGTGCCAGCAGCCGCAGGACAGGTGAAGCTTTCTTT
TRBV7-9	.	.	TRBJ1-1	CASLNRVNTEAFF	TGTGCCAGCTTAAACAGGGTGAACACTGAAGCTTTCTTT
TRBV24-1	.	.	TRBJ2-1	CATSDYMGSGEQFF	TGTGCCACCAGTGATTATATGGGTTCAGGGGAGCAGTTCTTC
TRBV7-9	TRBD1	.	TRBJ2-7	CASRSTGTGLYEQYF	TGTGCCAGCAGGTCAACCGGGACAGGGCTCTACGAGCAGTACTTC
TRBV7-3	.	.	TRBJ2-6	CASSWMGARTSGANVLTF	TGTGCCAGCAGCTGGATGGGGGCGCGAACTTCTGGGGCCAACGTCCTGACTTTC
TRBV19	.	.	TRBJ2-5	CASSWGNSIQETQYF	TGTGCCAGTAGTTGGGGTAACAGTATCCAAGAGACCCAGTACTTC
TRBV28	.	.	TRBJ1-5	CASSLIQRSQHF	TGTGCCAGCAGTCTGATACAGAGATCCCAGCATTTT
TRBV4-3	.	once	TRBJ1-3	CASSHGGAGTRSGNTIYF	TGCGCCAGCAGCCACGGAGGGGCGGGTACTCGCTCTGGAAACACCATATATTTT
TRBV2	.	once	TRBJ1-1	CASSEAGGTLIMNTEAFF	TGTGCCAGCAGTGAAGCTGGGGGTACACTCATCATGAACACTGAAGCTTTCTTT
TRBV6-5	TRBD1	.	TRBJ1-3	CASRPTGVAGNTIYF	TGTGCCAGCAGACCAACAGGGGTTGCTGGAAACACCATATATTTT
TRBV11-2	TRBD2	.	TRBJ2-5	CASSFRLGGGADETQYF	TGTGCCAGCAGCTTTAGACTGGGCGGGGGGGCGGACGAGACCCAGTACTTC
TRBV6-2/TRBV6-3	.	few	TRBJ1-1	CASSYWGNTEAFF	TGTGCCAGCAGTTACTGGGGGAACACTGAAGCTTTCTTT
TRBV7-2	TRBD2	once	TRBJ2-3	CASSLELAGTPSPLYTQYF	TGTGCCAGCAGCTTAGAACTAGCGGGGACACCATCTCCTTTATATACGCAGTATTTT
TRBV6-5	.	few	TRBJ1-2	CASSPDVDYGYTF	TGTGCCAGCAGTCCAGACGTCGACTATGGCTACACCTTC
TRBV5-1	.	.	TRBJ1-1	CASSPSVDLSLMAFF	TGCGCCAGCAGCCCAAGTGTGGACCTTTCACTTATGGCTTTCTTT
TRBV6-2/TRBV6-3	.	.	TRBJ1-1	CASSYLNSEAFF	TGTGCCAGCAGTTACCTAAACAGTGAAGCTTTCTTT
TRBV2	.	.	TRBJ2-7	CASSVLEQYF	TGTGCCAGCAGTGTTCTCGAGCAGTACTTC
TRBV6-6	TRBD1	once	TRBJ1-1	CASSNVGGDDEAFF	TGTGCCAGCAGCAACGTAGGGGGCGACGATGAAGCTTTCTTT
TRBV11-2	TRBD1	.	TRBJ1-1	CASSLVPGQGLNTEAFF	TGTGCCAGCAGCCTAGTCCCGGGACAGGGATTGAACACTGAAGCTTTCTTT
TRBV5-8	.	.	TRBJ1-4	CASSFSPLRATNEKLFF	TGTGCCAGCAGCTTTTCTCCCTTAAGGGCTACTAATGAAAAACTGTTTTTT
TRBV7-2	TRBD2	.	TRBJ2-7	CASSLWASGGPRDF	TGTGCCAGCAGCTTATGGGCTAGCGGGGGGCCGCGGGACTTC
TRBV29-1	.	.	TRBJ1-2	CSVEGRQLFNYGYTF	TGCAGCGTTGAAGGTCGGCAGCTATTTAACTATGGCTACACCTTC
TRBV27	.	once	TRBJ2-4	CASSPAGFDIQYF	TGTGCCAGCAGTCCGGCAGGGTTTGACATTCAGTACTTC
TRBV19	.	.	TRBJ1-3	CASSILDSGNTIYF	TGTGCCAGTAGTATTTTGGACAGTGGAAACACCATATATTTT
TRBV2	TRBD1	.	TRBJ2-1	CVTAGQGAFEQFF	TGTGTCACTGCGGGACAGGGGGCTTTTGAGCAGTTCTTC
TRBV5-1	.	.	TRBJ1-1	CASSPEQGIGTEAFF	TGCGCCAGCAGCCCAGAACAGGGAATTGGCACTGAAGCTTTCTTT
TRBV28	.	.	TRBJ2-3	CASSFRGGGAYLF	TGTGCCAGCAGTTTCAGGGGTGGCGGGGCCTACCTTTTT
TRBV7-9	TRBD1	.	TRBJ2-7	CASSTRTGGSEQYF	TGTGCCAGCAGCACCCGGACAGGGGGCTCCGAGCAGTACTTC
TRBV4-3	.	.	TRBJ1-3	CASSIQGLGNTIYF	TGCGCCAGTTCGATCCAGGGGCTCGGAAACACCATATATTTT
TRBV5-6	.	few	TRBJ1-2	CASSLGPFNYGYTF	TGTGCCAGCAGCTTGGGACCGTTTAACTATGGCTACACCTTC
TRBV5-1	.	.	TRBJ1-5	CASSWDYSNQPQHF	TGCGCCAGCAGCTGGGATTATAGCAATCAGCCCCAGCATTTT
TRBV4-3	.	.	TRBJ1-1	CASSRSGDMNTEAFF	TGCGCCAGCAGCCGAAGCGGGGACATGAACACTGAAGCTTTCTTT
TRBV6-6	TRBD1	.	TRBJ1-3	CASRRTSNPTGSGNTIYF	TGTGCCAGCAGACGAACCTCCAATCCGACAGGGTCTGGAAACACCATATATTTT
TRBV2	TRBD1	once	TRBJ2-3	CASSMTGGGSDTDTQYF	TGTGCCAGCAGCATGACAGGGGGGGGTTCCGACACAGATACGCAGTATTTT
TRBV19	.	.	TRBJ1-5	CASWYRGNQPQHF	TGTGCCAGTTGGTACAGGGGCAATCAGCCCCAGCATTTT
TRBV11-2	.	.	TRBJ1-1	CASSLAPLTEAFF	TGTGCCAGCAGCTTAGCCCCTTTGACTGAAGCTTTCTTT
TRBV30	TRBD1	.	TRBJ1-6	CAWSVGQGNSPLHF	TGTGCCTGGAGTGTGGGACAGGGGAATTCACCCCTCCACTTT
TRBV12-5	TRBD2	.	TRBJ2-3	CASASAGFTDTQYF	TGTGCTAGTGCCTCAGCGGGGTTCACAGATACGCAGTATTTT
TRBV9	.	.	TRBJ2-5	CASSVGGSEETQYF	TGTGCCAGCAGCGTAGGGGGGTCCGAAGAGACCCAGTACTTC
TRBV28	TRBD1	.	TRBJ1-4	CASSPRRQGRGSTEKLFF	TGTGCCAGCAGCCCCCGGCGACAGGGGCGAGGGTCTACTGAAAAACTGTTTTTT